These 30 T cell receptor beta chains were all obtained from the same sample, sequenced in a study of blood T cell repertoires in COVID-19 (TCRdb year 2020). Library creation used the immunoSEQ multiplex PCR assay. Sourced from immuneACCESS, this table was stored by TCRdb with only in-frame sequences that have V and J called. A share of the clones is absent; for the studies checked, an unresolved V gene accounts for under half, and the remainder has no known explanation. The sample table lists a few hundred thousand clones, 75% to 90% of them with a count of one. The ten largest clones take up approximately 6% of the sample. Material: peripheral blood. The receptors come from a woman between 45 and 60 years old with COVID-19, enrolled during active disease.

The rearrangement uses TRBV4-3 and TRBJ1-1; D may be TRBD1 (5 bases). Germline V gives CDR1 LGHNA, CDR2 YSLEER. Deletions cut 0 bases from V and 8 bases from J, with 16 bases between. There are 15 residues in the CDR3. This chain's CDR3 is CASSQDSWDLREAFF. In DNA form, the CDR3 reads TGCGCCAGCAGCCAAGATTCGTGGGACTTGAGAGAAGCTTTCTTT.

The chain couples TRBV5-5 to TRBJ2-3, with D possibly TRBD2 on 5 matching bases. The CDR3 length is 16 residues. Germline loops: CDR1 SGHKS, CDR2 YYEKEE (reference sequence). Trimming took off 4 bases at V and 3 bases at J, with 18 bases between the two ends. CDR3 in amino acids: CASSPGTAGITDTQYF. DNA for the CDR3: TGTGCCAGCAGCCCCGGAACGGCCGGGATTACAGATACGCAGTATTTT.

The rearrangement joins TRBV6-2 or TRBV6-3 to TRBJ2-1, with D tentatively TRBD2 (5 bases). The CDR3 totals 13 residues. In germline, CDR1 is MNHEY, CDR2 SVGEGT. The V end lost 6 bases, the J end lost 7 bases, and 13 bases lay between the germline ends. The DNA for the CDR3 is TGTGCCAGCAGCCTTATAGGACTGAATGAGCAGTTCTTC. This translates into CASSLIGLNEQFF.

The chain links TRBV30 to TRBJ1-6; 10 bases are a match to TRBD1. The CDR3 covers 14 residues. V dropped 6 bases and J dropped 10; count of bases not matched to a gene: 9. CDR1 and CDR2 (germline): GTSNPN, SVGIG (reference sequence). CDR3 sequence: CACNWDRGKSPLHF. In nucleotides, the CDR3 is TGTGCCTGTAATTGGGACAGGGGAAAATCACCCCTCCACTTT.

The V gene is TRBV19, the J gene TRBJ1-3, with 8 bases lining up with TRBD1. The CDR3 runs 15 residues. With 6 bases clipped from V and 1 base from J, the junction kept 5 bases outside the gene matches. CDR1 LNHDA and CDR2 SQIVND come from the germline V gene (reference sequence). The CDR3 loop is CASSGQGYSGNTIYF. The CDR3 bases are TGTGCCAGTAGCGGACAGGGCTATTCTGGAAACACCATATATTTT.

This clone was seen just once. The CDR3 coding sequence is TGTGCTAGTGGTTTGGCAGTAAAGGGGGGGCGATATGGAAACACCATATATTTT. Residues: CASGLAVKGGRYGNTIYF. J is TRBJ1-3 and V is TRBV12-5; TRBD1 is a possible D gene (6 bases). Trimming cost V 1 base and J 3 bases, with 19 bases left between them. Germline values: CDR1 LGHNT, CDR2 FRNRAP. The CDR3 consists of 18 residues.

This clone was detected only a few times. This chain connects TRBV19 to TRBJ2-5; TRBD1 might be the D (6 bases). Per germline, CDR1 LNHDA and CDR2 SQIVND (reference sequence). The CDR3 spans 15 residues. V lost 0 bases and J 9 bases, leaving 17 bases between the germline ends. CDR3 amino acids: CASSIDRGSRGPQYF. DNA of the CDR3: TGTGCCAGTAGTATAGATAGGGGCTCCAGGGGTCCCCAGTACTTC.

CDR3 sequence (DNA): TGCGCCAGCAGCTTGGCACTAGCGGGAAGTGAGCAGTTCTTC. Protein: CASSLALAGSEQFF. The chain joins TRBV5-1 to TRBJ2-1; 10 bases are shared with TRBD2. J gave up 9 bases and V 0 bases, and 3 bases lay outside the gene matches. Germline assignment: CDR1 SGHRS and CDR2 YFSETQ. The CDR3 contains 14 residues.

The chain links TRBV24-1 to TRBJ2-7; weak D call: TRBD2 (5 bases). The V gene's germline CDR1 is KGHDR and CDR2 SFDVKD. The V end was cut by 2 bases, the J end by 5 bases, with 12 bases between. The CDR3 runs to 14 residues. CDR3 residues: CATSDSTGWNEQYF. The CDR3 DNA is TGTGCCACCAGTGATTCCACGGGATGGAACGAGCAGTACTTC.

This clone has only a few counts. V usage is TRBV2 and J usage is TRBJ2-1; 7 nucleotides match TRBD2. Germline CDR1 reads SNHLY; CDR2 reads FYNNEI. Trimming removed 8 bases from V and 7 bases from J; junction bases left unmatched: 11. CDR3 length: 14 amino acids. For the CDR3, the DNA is TGTGCCAGCGGCGTCCTAGCGGAGGGGAATGAGCAGTTCTTC. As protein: CASGVLAEGNEQFF.

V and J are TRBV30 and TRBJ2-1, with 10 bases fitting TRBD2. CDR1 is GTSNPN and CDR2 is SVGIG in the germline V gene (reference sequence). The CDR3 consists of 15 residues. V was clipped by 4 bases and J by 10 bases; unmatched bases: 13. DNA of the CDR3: TGTGCCTGGATGGGGATCAGCGGGAGGGAAGGGGAGCAGTTCTTC. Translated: CAWMGISGREGEQFF.

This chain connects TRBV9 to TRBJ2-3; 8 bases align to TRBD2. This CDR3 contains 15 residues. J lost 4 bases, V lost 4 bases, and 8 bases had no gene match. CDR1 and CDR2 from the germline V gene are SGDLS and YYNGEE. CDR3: CASSWSGRFADTQYF. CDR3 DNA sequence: TGTGCCAGCAGCTGGAGCGGGAGATTTGCAGATACGCAGTATTTT.

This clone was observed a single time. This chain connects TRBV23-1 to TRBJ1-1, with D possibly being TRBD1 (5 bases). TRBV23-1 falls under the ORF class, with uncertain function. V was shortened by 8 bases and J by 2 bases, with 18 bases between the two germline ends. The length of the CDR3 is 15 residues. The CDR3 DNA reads TGCGCCAGCCCCACGGCGGGGGGGATAAACACTGAAGCTTTCTTT. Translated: CASPTAGGINTEAFF.

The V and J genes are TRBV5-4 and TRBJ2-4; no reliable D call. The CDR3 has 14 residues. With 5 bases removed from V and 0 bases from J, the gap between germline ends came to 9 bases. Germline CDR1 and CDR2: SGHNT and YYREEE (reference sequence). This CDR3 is CASRNHGAKNIQYF. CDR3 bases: TGTGCCAGCAGGAATCACGGAGCCAAAAACATTCAGTACTTC.

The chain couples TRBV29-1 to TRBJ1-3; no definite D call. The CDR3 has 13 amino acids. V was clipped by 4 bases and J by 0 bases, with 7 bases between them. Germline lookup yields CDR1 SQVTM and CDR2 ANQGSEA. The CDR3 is CSVAAGSGNTIYF. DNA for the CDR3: TGCAGCGTTGCAGCAGGCTCTGGAAACACCATATATTTT.

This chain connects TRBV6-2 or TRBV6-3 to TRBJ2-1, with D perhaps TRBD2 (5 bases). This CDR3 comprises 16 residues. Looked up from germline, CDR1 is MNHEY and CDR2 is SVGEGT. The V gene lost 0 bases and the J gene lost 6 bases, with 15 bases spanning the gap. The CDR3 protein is CASSYSSLAGANEQFF. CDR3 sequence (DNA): TGTGCCAGCAGTTACTCGAGCCTAGCTGGAGCCAATGAGCAGTTCTTC.

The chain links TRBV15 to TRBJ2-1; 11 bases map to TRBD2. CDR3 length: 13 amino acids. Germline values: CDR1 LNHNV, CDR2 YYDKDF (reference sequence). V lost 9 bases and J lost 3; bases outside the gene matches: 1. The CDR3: CATGLAGYNEQFF. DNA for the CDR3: TGTGCCACAGGACTAGCGGGCTACAATGAGCAGTTCTTC.

The CDR3 sequence is CASSDEGTGGLEQYF. The CDR3 DNA follows: TGTGCCAGCAGTGACGAAGGTACAGGGGGCCTCGAGCAGTACTTC. The V and J genes are TRBV6-1 and TRBJ2-7, with 9 nucleotides matching TRBD1. Looked up from germline, CDR1 is MNHNS and CDR2 is SASEGT. This CDR3 contains 15 residues. With V trimmed by 3 bases and J by 6 bases, 9 bases remained unmatched.

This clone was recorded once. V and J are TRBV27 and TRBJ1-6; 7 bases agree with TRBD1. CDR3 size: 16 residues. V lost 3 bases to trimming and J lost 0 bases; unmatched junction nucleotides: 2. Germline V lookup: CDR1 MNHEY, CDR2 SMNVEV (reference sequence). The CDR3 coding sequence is TGTGCCAGCAGTTTCCGGGACAGCTCCTATAATTCACCCCTCCACTTT. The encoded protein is CASSFRDSSYNSPLHF.

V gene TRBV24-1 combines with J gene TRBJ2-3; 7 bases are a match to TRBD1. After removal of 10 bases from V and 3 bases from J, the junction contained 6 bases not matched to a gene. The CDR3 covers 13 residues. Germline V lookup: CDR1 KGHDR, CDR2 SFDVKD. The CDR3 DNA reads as TGTGCCACAACAGGGACAGCGACAGATACGCAGTATTTT. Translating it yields CATTGTATDTQYF.

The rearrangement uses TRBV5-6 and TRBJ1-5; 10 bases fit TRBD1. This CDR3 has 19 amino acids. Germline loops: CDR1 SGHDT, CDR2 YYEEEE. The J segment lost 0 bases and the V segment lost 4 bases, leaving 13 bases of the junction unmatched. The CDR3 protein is CASSQSGDRGFYSNQPQHF. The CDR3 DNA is TGTGCCAGCAGCCAATCCGGGGACAGGGGATTCTATAGCAATCAGCCCCAGCATTTT.

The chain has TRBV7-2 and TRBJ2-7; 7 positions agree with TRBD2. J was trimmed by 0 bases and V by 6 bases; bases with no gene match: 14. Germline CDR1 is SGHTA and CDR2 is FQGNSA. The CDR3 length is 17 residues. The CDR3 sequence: CASSLAGTIPSSYEQYF. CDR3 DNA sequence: TGTGCCAGCAGTTTGGCCGGGACTATCCCTAGCTCCTACGAGCAGTACTTC.

The CDR3 DNA follows: TGTGCCAGCAGCTGGGGGCGGGAGAGATCCGAGCAGTACTTC. Encoded protein: CASSWGRERSEQYF. The chain uses TRBV7-2 and TRBJ2-7; D perhaps matches TRBD2 (7 bases). Trimming cost V 4 bases and J 6 bases, with 16 bases left between them. Germline CDR1 and CDR2: SGHTA and FQGNSA. CDR3 length equals 14 residues.

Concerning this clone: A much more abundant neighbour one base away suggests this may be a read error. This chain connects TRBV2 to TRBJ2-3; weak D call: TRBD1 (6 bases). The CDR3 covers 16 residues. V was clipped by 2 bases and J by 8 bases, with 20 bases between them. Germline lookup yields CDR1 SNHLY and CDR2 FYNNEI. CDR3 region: CASSEFLGARAGTQYF. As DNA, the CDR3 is TGTGCCAGCAGTGAATTTTTGGGGGCGCGGGCAGGTACGCAGTATTTT.

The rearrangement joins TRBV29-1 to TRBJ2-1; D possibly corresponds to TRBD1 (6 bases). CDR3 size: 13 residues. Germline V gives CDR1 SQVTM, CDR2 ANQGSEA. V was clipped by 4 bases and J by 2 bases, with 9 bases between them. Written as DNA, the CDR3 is TGCAGCGTTGCCAGGGGTACCTACAATGAGCAGTTCTTC. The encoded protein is CSVARGTYNEQFF.

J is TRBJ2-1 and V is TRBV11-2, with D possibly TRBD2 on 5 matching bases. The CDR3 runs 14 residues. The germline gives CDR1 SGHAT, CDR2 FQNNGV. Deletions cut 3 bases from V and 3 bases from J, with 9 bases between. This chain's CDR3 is CASSFTGFYNEQFF. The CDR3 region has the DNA TGTGCCAGCAGCTTCACGGGATTCTACAATGAGCAGTTCTTC.

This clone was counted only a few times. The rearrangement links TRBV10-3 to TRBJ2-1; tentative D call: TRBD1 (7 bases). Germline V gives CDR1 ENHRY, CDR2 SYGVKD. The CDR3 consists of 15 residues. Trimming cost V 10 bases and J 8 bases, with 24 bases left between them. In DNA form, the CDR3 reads TGTGCCACCGCCGGGGGAAGGGGGCGCGACGATGAGCAGTTCTTC. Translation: CATAGGRGRDDEQFF.

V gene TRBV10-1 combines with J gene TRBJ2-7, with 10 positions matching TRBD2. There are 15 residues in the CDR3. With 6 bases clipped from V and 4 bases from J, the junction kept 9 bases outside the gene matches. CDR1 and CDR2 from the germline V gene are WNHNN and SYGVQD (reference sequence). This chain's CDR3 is CASSERSSGSYEQYF. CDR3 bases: TGCGCCAGCAGCGAGAGGTCTAGCGGGAGTTACGAGCAGTACTTC.

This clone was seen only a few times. The CDR3 bases are TGTGCCAGCAGCTTAGACAGGGGGCCTCCGACCGAGCAGTACTTC. Translating it yields CASSLDRGPPTEQYF. The rearrangement joins TRBV7-8 to TRBJ2-7; 9 bases map to TRBD1. After removal of 1 base from V and 6 bases from J, the junction contained 7 bases not matched to a gene. Germline V gives CDR1 SGHVS, CDR2 FQNEAQ. This CDR3 spans 15 amino acids.

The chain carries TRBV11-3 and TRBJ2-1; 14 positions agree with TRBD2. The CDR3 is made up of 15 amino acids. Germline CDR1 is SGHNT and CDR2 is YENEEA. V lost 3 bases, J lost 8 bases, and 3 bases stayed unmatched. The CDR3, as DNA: TGTGCCAGCAGCTTGAGACTAGCGGGAGGGGATGAGCAGTTCTTC. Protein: CASSLRLAGGDEQFF.